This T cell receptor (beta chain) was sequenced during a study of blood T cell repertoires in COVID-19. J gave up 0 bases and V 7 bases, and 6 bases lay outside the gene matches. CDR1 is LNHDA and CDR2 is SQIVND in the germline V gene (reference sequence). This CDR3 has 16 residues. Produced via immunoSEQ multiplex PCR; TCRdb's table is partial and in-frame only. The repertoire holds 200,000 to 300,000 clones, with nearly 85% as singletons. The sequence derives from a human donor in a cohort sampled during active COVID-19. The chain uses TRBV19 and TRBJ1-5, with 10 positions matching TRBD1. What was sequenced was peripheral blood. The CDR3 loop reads CASTPDRGFSNQPQHF. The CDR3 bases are TGTGCCAGTACTCCGGACAGGGGGTTTAGCAATCAGCCCCAGCATTTT. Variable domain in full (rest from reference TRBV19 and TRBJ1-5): DGGITQSPKYLFRKEGQNVTLSCEQNLNHDAMYWYRQDPGQGLRLIYYSQIVNDFQKGDIAEGYSVSREKKESFPLTVTSAQKNPTAFYLCASTPDRGFSNQPQHFGDGTRLSIL.